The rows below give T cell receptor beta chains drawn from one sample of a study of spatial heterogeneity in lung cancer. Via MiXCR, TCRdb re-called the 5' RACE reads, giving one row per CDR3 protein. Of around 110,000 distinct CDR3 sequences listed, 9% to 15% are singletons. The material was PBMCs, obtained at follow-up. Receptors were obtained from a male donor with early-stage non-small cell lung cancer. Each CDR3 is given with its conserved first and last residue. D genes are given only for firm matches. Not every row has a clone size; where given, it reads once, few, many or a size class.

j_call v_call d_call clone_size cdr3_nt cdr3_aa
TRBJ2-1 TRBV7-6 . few TGTGCCAGCAGCTTATTTGGGCAGATTGAGCAGTTCTTC CASSLFGQIEQFF
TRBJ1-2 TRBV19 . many TGTGCCAGTAGTATCTCCGCCTATGGCTACACCTTC CASSISAYGYTF
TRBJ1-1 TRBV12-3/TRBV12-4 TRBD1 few TGTGCCAGCACCCTGGACAGGGGAAGAGAAGCTTTCTTT CASTLDRGREAFF
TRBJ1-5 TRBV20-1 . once TGCAGTGCTAGGGGGCAGGCTGATTTGGGCAATCAGCCCCAGCATTTT CSARGQADLGNQPQHF
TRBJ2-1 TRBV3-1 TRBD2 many TGTGCCAGCAGCCAAAGGTTCGGGGGGGTGACACACAATGAGCAGTTCTTC CASSQRFGGVTHNEQFF
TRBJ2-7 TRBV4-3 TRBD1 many TGCGCCAGCAGCCACTCTCCCGGGACAGGAAACTACGAGCAGTACTTC CASSHSPGTGNYEQYF
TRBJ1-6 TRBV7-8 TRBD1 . TGTGCCAGCAGCCCACAGGGGAGAAATTCACCCCTCCACTTT CASSPQGRNSPLHF
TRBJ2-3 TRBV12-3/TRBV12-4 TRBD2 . TGTGCCAGCGAGCGGGGGCTTAGCACAGATACGCAGTATTTT CASERGLSTDTQYF
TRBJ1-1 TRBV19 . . TGTGCCAGCACTCCCGGGGGGATACTGAACACTGAAGCTTTCTTT CASTPGGILNTEAFF
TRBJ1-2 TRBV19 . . TGTGCCAGTTCTCCGGACAGCGCTAACTATGGCTACACCTTC CASSPDSANYGYTF
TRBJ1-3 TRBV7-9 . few TGTGCCAGCAGCTCGGAGAGAGGACTTTCTGGAAACACCATATATTTT CASSSERGLSGNTIYF
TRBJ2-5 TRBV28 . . TGTGCCAGCAGCCCTGTACCCCATCGGGGGAAGATTGCGGAGACCCAGTACTTC CASSPVPHRGKIAETQYF
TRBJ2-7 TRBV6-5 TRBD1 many TGTGCCAGCAGTTACCGGGACAGGGGATCCTACGAGCAGTACTTC CASSYRDRGSYEQYF
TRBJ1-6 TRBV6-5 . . TGTGCCAGCAGTTACTCGGTAACGAAGCCCGCTGGGCTTAATTCACCCCTCCACTTT CASSYSVTKPAGLNSPLHF
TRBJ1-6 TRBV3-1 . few TGTGCCAGCAGCCAAGATTTGCGGGGATTGGGTTCACCCCTCCACTTT CASSQDLRGLGSPLHF
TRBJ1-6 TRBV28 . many TGTGCCAGCAGTTTAGTGAGACAGGAAGGTTCACCCCTCCACTTT CASSLVRQEGSPLHF
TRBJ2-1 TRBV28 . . TGTGCCAGCACCCCGACTAGGATCGGTGAGCAGTTCTTC CASTPTRIGEQFF
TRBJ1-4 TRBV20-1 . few TGCAGTGCTAGAGATAGGAGGCAGGCTGGTAATGAAAAACTGTTTTTT CSARDRRQAGNEKLFF
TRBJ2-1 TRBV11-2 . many TGTGCCAGCAGCTTAGAAACGGGGGCCCGATACAATGAGCAGTTCTTC CASSLETGARYNEQFF
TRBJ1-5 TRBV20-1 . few TGCAGTGCTAGAGGTGCTGACACGTCTAATAGCAATCAGCCCCAGCATTTT CSARGADTSNSNQPQHF
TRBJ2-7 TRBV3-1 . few TGTGCCAGCAGCCAGGGACTGGGGAGCTCCTACGAGCAGTACTTC CASSQGLGSSYEQYF
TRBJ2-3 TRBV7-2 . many TGTGCCAGCAGCTTAAATCGACCGCAGGGTACGCAGTATTTT CASSLNRPQGTQYF
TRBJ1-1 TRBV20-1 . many TGCAGTGCTAGGAGACTGCAGGGCGTCACTGAAGCTTTCTTT CSARRLQGVTEAFF
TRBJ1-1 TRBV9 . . TGTGCCAGCAGCGTAGGGTCCCCTCCCACTGAAGCTTTCTTT CASSVGSPPTEAFF
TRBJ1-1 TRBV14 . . TGTGCCAGCAGCCACAACTTTAGGGGGACTGAAGCTTTCTTT CASSHNFRGTEAFF
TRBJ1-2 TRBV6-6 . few TGTGCCAGCATTCTATCAGGGGAGGGTGGCTACACCTTC CASILSGEGGYTF
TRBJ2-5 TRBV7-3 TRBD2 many TGTGCCAGCAGCTCGGGACTAGCGGGGAGAGAGACCCAGTACTTC CASSSGLAGRETQYF
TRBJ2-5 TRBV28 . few TGTGCCAGCAGTTTGGCCTTAGTGGGTAGCCCTATAGGGGAGACCCAGTACTTC CASSLALVGSPIGETQYF
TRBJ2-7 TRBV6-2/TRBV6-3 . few TGTGCCAGCAGTTACTCGATCGGCAGCCCGAGACCCTACGAGCAGTACTTC CASSYSIGSPRPYEQYF
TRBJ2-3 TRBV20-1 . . TGCAGTGCTCGGACTGGAACTAGCACAGATACGCAGTATTTT CSARTGTSTDTQYF
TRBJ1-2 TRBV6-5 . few TGTGCCAGCAGTTGGTCGGGGCAGAACTATGGCTACACCTTC CASSWSGQNYGYTF
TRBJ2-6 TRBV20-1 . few TGCAGTGCTGCCGGGACGGCTGGGGGGGCCAACGTCCTGACTTTC CSAAGTAGGANVLTF
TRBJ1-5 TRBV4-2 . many TGTGCCAGCAGCCAAGATCGGGGGAGTCCCACAACCAATCAGCCCCAGCATTTT CASSQDRGSPTTNQPQHF
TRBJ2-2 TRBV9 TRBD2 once TGTGCCAGCACCCCTAGCGGGGGCCCGAACACCGGGGAGCTGTTTTTT CASTPSGGPNTGELFF
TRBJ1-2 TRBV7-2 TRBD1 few TGTGCCAGCAGCTTGGACAGGGGGCCTTATGGCTACACCTTC CASSLDRGPYGYTF
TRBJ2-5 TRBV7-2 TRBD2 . TGTGCCAGCAGCGGAAGGACTAGCGGCGGACAAGAGACCCAGTACTTC CASSGRTSGGQETQYF